This T cell receptor (beta chain) was sequenced for a study of cytomegalovirus exposure and HLA in healthy donors. Across the whole study: An earlier analysis identified 117 million unique TCR beta sequences in about 180 million T cells. Most genotyped donors, about 81% of fewer than 400, had Caucasian-associated genetic ancestry. Study-level points and caveats: Information on immune exposure was restricted to one variable (CMV serostatus).

The primer mix had 60 Vbeta and 13 Jbeta primers. Libraries were prepared by immunoSEQ multiplex PCR; TCRdb keeps only in-frame clonotypes and omits some of them. The sample has roughly 99,000 clones; about 80% are singletons. Germline V gives CDR1 MGHRA, CDR2 YSYEKL. This CDR3 comprises 16 residues. V shed 1 base and J 0 bases; nucleotides not matched to a gene: 3. Samples came from healthy bone marrow donors. Turning to this clone: The antigen remains undetermined.

The chain is built from TRBV4-1 and TRBJ2-3, with 8 nucleotides matching TRBD2. The clonotype originates from a man under 40 in good health and CMV-seronegative. Input material: PBMCs. The DNA for the CDR3 is TGCGCCAGCAGCCAAGGGACTAGCCCGAGCACAGATACGCAGTATTTT. Amino acid sequence: CASSQGTSPSTDTQYF.